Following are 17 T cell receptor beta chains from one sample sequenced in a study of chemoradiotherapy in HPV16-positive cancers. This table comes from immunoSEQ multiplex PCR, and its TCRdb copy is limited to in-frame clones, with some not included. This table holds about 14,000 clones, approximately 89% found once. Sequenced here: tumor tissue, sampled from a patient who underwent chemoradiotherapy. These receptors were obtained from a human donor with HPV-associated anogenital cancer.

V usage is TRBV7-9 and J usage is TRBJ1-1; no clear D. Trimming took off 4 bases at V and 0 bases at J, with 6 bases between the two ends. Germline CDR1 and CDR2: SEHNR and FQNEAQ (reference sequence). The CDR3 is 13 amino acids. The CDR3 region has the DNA TGTGCCAGCAGCTCGAAAGTGAACACTGAAGCTTTCTTT. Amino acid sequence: CASSSKVNTEAFF.

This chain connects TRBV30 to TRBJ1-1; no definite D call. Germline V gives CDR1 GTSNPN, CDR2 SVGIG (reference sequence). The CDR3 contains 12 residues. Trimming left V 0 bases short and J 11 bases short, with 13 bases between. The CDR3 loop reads CAWSVSWTGAFF. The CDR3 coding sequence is TGTGCCTGGAGTGTATCGTGGACTGGCGCTTTCTTT.

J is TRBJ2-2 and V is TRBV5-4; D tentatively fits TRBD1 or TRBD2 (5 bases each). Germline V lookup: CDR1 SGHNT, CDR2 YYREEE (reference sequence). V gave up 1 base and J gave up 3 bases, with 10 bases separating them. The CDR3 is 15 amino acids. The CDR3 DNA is TGTGCCAGCAGCTTGCAGGGAGAGGACACCGGGGAGCTGTTTTTT. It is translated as CASSLQGEDTGELFF.

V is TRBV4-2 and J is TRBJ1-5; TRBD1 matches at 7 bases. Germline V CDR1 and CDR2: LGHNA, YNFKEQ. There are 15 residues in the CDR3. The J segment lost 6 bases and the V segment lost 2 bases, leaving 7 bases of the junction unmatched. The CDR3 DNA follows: TGTGCCAGCAGCCAAATCGACAGGGTCGGTCAGCCCCAGCATTTT. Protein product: CASSQIDRVGQPQHF.

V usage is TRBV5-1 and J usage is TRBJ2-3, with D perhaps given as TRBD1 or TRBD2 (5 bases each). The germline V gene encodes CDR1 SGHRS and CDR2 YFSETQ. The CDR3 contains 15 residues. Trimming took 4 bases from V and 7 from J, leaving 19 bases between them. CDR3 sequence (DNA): TGCGCCAGCAGCCTAACCGGGACCGCACAAAATACGCAGTATTTT. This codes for CASSLTGTAQNTQYF. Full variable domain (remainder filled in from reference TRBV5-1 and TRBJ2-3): KAGVTQTPRYLIKTRGQQVTLSCSPISGHRSVSWYQQTPGQGLQFLFEYFSETQRNKGNFPGRFSGRQFSNSRSEMNVSTLELGDSALYLCASSLTGTAQNTQYFGPGTRLTVL.

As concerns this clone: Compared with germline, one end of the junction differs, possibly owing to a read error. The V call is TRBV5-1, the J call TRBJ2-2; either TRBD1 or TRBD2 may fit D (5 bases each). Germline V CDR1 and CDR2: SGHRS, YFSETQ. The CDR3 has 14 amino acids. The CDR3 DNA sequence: TGCGCCAGCAGTTTGGGGGAGTATGTGGGGGAGCTGTTTTTT. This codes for CASSLGEYVGELFF.

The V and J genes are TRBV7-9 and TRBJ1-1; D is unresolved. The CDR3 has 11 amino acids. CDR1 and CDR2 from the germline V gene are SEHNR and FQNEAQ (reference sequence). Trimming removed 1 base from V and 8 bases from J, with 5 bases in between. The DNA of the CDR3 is TGTGCCAGCAGCTTAGTTACGGAAGCTTTCTTT. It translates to CASSLVTEAFF.

Here the CDR3 DNA reads TGTGCCAGCAGCTTAGAGGGCGGCTACGAGCAGTACTTC. Protein product: CASSLEGGYEQYF. The rearrangement uses TRBV7-2 and TRBJ2-7; D is unclear. Trimming shortened V by 1 base and J by 3 bases, and 7 bases separated the two germline ends. The germline V gene encodes CDR1 SGHTA and CDR2 FQGNSA. The CDR3 spans 13 residues.

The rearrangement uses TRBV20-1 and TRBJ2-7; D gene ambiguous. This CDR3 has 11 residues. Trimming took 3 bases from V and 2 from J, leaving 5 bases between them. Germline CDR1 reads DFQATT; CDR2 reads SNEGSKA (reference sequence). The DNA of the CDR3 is TGCAGTGCTAGGACAACCTACGAGCAGTACTTC. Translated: CSARTTYEQYF.

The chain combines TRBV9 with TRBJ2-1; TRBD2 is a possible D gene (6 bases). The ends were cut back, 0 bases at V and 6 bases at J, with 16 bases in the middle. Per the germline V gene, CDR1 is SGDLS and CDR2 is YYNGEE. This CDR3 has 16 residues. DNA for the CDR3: TGTGCCAGCAGCGTAGCTTACGGGAGTTGGGCCAATGAGCAGTTCTTC. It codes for CASSVAYGSWANEQFF.

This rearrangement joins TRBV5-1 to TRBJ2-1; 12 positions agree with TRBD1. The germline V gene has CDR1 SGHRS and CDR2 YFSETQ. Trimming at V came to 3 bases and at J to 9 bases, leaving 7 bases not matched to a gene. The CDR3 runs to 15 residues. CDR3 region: CASSYRGTGGFEQFF. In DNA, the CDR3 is TGCGCCAGCAGCTACCGGGGGACAGGGGGCTTTGAGCAGTTCTTC.

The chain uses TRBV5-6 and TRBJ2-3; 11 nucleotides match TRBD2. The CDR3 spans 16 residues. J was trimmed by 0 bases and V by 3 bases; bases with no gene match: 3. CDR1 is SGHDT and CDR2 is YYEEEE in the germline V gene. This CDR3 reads CASSSGLAGSTDTQYF. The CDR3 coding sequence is TGTGCCAGCAGCTCCGGACTAGCGGGTAGCACAGATACGCAGTATTTT.

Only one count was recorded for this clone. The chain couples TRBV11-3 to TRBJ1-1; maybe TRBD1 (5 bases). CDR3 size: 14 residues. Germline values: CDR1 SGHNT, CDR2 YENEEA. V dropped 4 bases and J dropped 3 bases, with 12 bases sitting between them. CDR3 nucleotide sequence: TGTGCCAGCAGCTCGACAGATGGGGACACTGAAGCTTTCTTT. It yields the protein CASSSTDGDTEAFF.

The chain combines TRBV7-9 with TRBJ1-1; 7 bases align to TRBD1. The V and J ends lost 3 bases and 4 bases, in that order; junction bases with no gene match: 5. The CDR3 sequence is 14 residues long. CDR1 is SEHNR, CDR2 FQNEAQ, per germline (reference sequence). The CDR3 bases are TGTGCCAGCAGCTTTGACAGGGAGGGCACTGAAGCTTTCTTT. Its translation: CASSFDREGTEAFF.

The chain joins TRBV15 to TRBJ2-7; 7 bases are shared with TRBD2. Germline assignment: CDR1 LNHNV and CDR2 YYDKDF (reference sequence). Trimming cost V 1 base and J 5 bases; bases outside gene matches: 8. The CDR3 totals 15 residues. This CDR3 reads CATSRGLEGGDEQYF. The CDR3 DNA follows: TGTGCCACCAGCAGAGGTCTGGAGGGAGGGGACGAGCAGTACTTC.

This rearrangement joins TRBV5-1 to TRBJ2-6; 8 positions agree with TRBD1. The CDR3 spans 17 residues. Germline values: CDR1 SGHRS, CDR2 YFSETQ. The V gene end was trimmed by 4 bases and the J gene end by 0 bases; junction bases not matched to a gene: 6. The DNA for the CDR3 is TGCGCCAGCAGCATTGGGACAGGAGACTCTGGGGCCAACGTCCTGACTTTC. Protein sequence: CASSIGTGDSGANVLTF.

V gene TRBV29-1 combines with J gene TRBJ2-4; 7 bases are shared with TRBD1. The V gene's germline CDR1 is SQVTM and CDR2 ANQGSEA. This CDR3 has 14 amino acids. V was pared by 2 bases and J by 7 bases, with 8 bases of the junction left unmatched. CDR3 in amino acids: CSVERDRAGNIQYF. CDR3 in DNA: TGCAGCGTTGAACGAGACAGGGCCGGGAACATTCAGTACTTC.